This entry features one T cell receptor beta chain sequence. This entry comes from a study of blood T cell repertoires in COVID-19. In the study's own analysis: Estimation of nucleated cell counts relied on the amplification of reference gene primers. Data came from immunoSEQ multiplex PCR; TCRdb stores just in-frame clones and leaves some out. V and J calls and clone size come straight from that table; D and trimming were deduced from the DNA. The sample gives 50,000 to 60,000 clones, 87% of which show up once; roughly 3.6% is in the top ten. This CDR3 contains 13 residues. The germline V gene has CDR1 KGHDR and CDR2 SFDVKD. V gave up 5 bases and J gave up 1 base, with 7 bases separating them. During active infection, Seattle patients enrolled and were then monitored through disease.

Sample: peripheral blood. This chain connects TRBV24-1 to TRBJ2-5; D not resolved. The sequence came from a man aged 35-49 years with COVID-19, enrolled during active disease. The CDR3 DNA follows: TGTGCCACCAGTGCGGCAGGCCAAGAGACCCAGTACTTC. This encodes CATSAAGQETQYF.